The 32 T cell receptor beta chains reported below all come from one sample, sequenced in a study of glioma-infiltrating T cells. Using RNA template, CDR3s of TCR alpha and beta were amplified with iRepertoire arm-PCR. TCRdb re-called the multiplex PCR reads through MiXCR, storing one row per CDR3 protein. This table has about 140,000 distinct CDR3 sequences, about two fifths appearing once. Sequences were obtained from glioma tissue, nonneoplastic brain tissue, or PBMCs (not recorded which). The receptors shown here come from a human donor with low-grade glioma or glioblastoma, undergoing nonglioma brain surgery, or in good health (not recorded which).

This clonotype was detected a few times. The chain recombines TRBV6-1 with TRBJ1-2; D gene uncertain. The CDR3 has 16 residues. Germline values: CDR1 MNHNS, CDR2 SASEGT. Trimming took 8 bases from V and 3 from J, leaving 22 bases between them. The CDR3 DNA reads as TGTGCCAGCTCAGCCCTGGCGGATACGATGGACTATGGCTACACCTTC. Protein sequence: CASSALADTMDYGYTF.

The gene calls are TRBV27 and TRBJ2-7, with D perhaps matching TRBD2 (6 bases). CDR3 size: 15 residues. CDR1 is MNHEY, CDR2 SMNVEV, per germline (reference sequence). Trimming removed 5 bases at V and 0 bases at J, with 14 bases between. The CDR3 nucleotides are TGTGCCAGCAGTGCCGGACGGGGGACCTCCTACGAGCAGTACTTC. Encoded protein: CASSAGRGTSYEQYF.

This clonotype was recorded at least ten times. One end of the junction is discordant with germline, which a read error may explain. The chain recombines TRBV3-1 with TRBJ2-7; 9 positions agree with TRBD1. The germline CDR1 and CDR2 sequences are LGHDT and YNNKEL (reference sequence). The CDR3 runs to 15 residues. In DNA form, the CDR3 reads TGTGCCAGCAGCCAAGTGGACAGGGGTTCCTCCGAGCAGTACTTC. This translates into CASSQVDRGSSEQYF.

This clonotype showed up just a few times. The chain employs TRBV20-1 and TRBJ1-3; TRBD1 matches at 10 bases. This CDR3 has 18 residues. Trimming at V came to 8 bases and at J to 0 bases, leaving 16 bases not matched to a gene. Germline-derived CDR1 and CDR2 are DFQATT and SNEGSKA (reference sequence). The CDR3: CSLFSGTGVFTSGNTIYF. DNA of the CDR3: TGCAGTCTCTTTTCCGGGACAGGGGTTTTTACCTCTGGAAACACCATATATTTT.

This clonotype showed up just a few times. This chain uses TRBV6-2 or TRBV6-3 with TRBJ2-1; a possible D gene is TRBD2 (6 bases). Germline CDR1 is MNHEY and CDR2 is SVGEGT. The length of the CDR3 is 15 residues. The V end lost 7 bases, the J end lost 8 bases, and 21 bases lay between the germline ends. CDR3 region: CASIKSASVGDEQFF. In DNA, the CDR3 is TGTGCCAGCATAAAAAGTGCTAGCGTAGGGGATGAGCAGTTCTTC.

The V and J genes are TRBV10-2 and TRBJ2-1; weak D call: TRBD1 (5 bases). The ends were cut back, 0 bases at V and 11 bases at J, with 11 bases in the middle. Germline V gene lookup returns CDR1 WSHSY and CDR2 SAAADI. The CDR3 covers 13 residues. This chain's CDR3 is CASSESKGLKQFF. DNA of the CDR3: TGCGCCAGCAGTGAGTCTAAGGGGCTGAAGCAGTTCTTC.

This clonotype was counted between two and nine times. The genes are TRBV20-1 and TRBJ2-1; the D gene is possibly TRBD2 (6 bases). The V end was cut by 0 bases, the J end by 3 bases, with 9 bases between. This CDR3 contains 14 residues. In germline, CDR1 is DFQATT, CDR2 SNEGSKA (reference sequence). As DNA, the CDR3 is TGCAGTGCTAGAGAAGCGCGGGGCTACAATGAGCAGTTCTTC. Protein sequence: CSAREARGYNEQFF.

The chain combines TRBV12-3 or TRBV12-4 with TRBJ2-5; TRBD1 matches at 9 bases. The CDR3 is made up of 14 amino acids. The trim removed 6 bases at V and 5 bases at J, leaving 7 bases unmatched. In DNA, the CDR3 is TGTGCCAGCAGCCGGGACAGGGCGTACGAGACCCAGTACTTC. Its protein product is CASSRDRAYETQYF.

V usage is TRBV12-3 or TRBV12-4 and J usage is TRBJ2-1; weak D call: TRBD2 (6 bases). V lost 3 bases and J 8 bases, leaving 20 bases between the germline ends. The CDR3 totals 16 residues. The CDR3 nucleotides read TGTGCCAGCAGTTTTGGGAAGGGGAGGCTTCCGGATGAGCAGTTCTTC. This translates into CASSFGKGRLPDEQFF.

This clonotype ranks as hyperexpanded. This CDR3 reads CATNEDRVNTEAFF. In nucleotides, the CDR3 is TGTGCCACCAACGAAGACAGGGTGAACACTGAAGCTTTCTTT. The rearrangement links TRBV15 to TRBJ1-1, with TRBD1 identical over 7 bases. The length of the CDR3 is 14 residues. Germline trimming cut 7 bases from V and 0 bases from J; bases unmatched to any gene: 5. In germline, CDR1 is LNHNV, CDR2 YYDKDF (reference sequence).

As DNA, the CDR3 is TGCAGTGCTAGAGATCCCGGACAGGGGATCGATGAGCAGTTCTTC. Residues: CSARDPGQGIDEQFF. This chain links TRBV20-1 with TRBJ2-1; 9 bases agree with TRBD1. Germline CDR1 reads DFQATT; CDR2 reads SNEGSKA (reference sequence). CDR3 size: 15 residues. The V gene end was trimmed by 0 bases and the J gene end by 8 bases; junction bases not matched to a gene: 8.

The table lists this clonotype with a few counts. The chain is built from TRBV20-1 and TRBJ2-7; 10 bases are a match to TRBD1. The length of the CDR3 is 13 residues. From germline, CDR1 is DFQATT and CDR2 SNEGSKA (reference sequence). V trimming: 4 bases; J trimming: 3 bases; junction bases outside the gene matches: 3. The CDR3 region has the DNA TGCAGTGCTAAGACAGGGGGCGGCTACGAGCAGTACTTC. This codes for CSAKTGGGYEQYF.

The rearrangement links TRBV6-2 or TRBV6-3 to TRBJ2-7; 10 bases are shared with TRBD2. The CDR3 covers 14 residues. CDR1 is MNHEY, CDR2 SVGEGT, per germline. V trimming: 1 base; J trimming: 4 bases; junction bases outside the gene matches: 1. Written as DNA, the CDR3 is TGTGCCAGCAGTTACTGGACTAGCGGTTACGAGCAGTACTTC. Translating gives CASSYWTSGYEQYF.

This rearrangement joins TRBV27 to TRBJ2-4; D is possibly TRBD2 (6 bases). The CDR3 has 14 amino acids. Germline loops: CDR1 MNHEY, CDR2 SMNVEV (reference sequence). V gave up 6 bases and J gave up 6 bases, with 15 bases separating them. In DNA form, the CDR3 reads TGTGCCAGCAGCCGGGGAGGTTCCAGAAACATTCAGTACTTC. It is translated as CASSRGGSRNIQYF.

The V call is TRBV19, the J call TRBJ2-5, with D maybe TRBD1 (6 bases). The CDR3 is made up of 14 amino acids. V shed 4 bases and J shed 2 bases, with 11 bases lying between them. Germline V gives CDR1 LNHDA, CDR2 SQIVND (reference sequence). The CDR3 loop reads CASSRTVEQETQYF. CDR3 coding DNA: TGTGCCAGTAGTAGGACAGTGGAACAAGAGACCCAGTACTTC.

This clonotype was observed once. The CDR3 here is CASSSGGVNEQFF. CDR3 coding DNA: TGTGCCAGCAGTTCCGGGGGGGTCAATGAGCAGTTCTTC. The chain recombines TRBV6-2 or TRBV6-3 with TRBJ2-1; 8 bases are shared with TRBD2. V gave up 4 bases and J gave up 6 bases; unmatched junction bases: 2. Germline CDR1 and CDR2: MNHEY and SVGEGT. CDR3 length: 13 residues.

CDR3 sequence reads: CAITGQGNTEAFF. CDR3 DNA: TGTGCCATCACCGGACAGGGAAACACTGAAGCTTTCTTT. The chain has TRBV6-2 or TRBV6-3 and TRBJ1-1, with 8 bases aligning to TRBD1. Germline assignment: CDR1 MNHEY and CDR2 SVGEGT. This CDR3 spans 13 amino acids. V lost 10 bases and J lost 2; bases outside the gene matches: 6.

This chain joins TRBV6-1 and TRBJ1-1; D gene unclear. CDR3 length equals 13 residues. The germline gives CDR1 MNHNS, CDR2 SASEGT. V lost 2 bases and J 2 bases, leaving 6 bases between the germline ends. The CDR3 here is CASSEFRNTEAFF. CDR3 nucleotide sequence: TGTGCCAGCAGTGAATTCAGAAACACTGAAGCTTTCTTT.

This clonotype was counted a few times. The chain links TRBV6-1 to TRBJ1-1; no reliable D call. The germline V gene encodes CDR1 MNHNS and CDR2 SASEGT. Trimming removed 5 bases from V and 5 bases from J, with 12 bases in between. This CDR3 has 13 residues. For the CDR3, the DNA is TGTGCCAGCAGTACGGGCAGAGGGACTGAAGCTTTCTTT. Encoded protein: CASSTGRGTEAFF.

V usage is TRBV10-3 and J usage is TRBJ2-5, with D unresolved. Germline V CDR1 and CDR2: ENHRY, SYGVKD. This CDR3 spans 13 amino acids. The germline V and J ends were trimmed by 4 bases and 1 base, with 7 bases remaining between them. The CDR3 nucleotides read TGTGCCATCAGTGTAAGCAGCCAAGAGACCCAGTACTTC. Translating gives CAISVSSQETQYF.

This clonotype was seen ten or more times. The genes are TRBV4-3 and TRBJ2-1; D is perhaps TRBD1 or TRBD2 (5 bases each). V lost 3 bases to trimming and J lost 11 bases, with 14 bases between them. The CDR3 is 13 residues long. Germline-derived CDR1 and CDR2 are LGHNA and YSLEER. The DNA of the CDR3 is TGCGCCAGCAGCCAGTCGCAGCTGGGACAGCAGTTCTTC. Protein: CASSQSQLGQQFF.

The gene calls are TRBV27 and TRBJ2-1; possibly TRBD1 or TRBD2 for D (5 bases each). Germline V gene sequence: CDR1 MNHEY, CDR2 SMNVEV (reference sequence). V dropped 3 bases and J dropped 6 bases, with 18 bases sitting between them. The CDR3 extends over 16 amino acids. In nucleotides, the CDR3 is TGTGCCAGCAGTTTGATAATCGGGACGGACGGCAATGAGCAGTTCTTC. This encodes CASSLIIGTDGNEQFF.

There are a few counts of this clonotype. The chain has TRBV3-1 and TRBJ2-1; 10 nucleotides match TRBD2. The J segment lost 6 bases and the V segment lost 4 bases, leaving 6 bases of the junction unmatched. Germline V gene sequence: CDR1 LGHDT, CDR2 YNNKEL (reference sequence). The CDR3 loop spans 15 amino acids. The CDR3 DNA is TGTGCCAGCAGCCCCCGGACTAGCGGTATCAATGAGCAGTTCTTC. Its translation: CASSPRTSGINEQFF.

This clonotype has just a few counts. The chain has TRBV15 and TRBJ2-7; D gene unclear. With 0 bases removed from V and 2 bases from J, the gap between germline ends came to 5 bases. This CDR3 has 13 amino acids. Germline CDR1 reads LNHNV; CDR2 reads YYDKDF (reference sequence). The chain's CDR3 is CATSREEPYEQYF. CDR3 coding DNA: TGTGCCACCAGCAGAGAAGAGCCCTACGAGCAGTACTTC.

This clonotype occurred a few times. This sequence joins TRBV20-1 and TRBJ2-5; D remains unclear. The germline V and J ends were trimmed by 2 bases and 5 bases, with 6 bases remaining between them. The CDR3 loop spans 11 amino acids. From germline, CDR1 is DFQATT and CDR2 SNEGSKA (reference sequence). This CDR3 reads CSARPDETQYF. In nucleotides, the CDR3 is TGCAGTGCTAGACCGGACGAGACCCAGTACTTC.

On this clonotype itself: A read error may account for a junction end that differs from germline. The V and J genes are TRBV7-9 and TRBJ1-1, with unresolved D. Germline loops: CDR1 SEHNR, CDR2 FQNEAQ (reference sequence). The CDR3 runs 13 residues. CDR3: CASSLEADTEAFF. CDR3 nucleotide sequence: TGTGCCAGCAGCCTGGAGGCAGACACGGAAGCTTTCTTT.

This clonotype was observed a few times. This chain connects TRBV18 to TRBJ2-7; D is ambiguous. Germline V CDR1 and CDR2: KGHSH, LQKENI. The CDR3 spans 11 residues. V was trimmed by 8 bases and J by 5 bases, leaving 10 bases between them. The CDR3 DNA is TGTGCCAGCGGCCTGGGGAACGAGCAGTACTTC. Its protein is CASGLGNEQYF.

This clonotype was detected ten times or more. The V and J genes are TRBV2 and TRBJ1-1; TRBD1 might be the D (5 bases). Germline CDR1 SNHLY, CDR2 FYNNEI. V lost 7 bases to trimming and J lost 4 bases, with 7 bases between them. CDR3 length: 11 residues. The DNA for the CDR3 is TGTGCCAGCACCGGGGGCACTGAAGCTTTCTTT. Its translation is CASTGGTEAFF.

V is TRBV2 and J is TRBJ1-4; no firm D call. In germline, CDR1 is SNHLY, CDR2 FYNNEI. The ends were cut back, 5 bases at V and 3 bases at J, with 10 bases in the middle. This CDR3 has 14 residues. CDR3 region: CASSHRVPNEKLFF. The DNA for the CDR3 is TGTGCCAGCAGTCACCGGGTCCCTAATGAAAAACTGTTTTTT.

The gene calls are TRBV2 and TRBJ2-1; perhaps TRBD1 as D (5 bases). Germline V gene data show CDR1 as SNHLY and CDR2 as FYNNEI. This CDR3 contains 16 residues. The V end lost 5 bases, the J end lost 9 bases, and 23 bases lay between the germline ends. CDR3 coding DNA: TGTGCCAGCAGTCCCCTGGTCCGGACAATCCCTAGTGAGCAGTTCTTC. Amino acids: CASSPLVRTIPSEQFF.

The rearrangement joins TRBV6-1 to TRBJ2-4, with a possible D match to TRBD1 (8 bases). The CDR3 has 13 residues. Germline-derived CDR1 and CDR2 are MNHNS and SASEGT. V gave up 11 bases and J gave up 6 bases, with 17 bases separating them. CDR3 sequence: CAGSTGGANIQYF. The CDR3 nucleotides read TGTGCCGGATCTACAGGGGGGGCAAACATTCAGTACTTC.

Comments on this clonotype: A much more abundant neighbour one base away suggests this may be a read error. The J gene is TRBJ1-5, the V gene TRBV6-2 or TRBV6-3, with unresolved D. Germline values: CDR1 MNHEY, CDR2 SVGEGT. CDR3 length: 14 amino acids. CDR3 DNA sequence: TGTGCCAGCAGTTACGGTAGAATTTTAGGGCCCAAGCATTTT. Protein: CASSYGRILGPKHF.